One sample yielded the 23 T cell receptor beta chains listed below, sequenced in a study of blood T cells in healthy people across ages. For the second PCR, which ran for 7 to 11 cycles, a sample-barcoded 5' primer and a J-beta primer mix were used. Using its own MiXCR run on the 5' RACE reads, TCRdb lists one record per CDR3 protein. In the table there are roughly 1,300,000 distinct CDR3 sequences, around 59% of which are singletons. The sequenced material came from blood. These receptors all come from a man aged 18 to 35 in good health.

The chain is built from TRBV7-9 and TRBJ2-3; D might be TRBD1 (6 bases). V was trimmed by 5 bases and J by 2 bases, leaving 20 bases between them. CDR1 and CDR2 (germline): SEHNR, FQNEAQ (reference sequence). This CDR3 has 17 amino acids. CDR3: CASSQIRSGQPTDTQYF. For the CDR3, the DNA is TGTGCCAGCAGCCAAATTCGTTCTGGACAGCCCACAGATACGCAGTATTTT.

This chain uses TRBV5-1 with TRBJ2-1; D perhaps matches TRBD1 (6 bases). The tail of the sequence fits TRBJ2-7 better, so the J call may be wrong. The CDR3 has 13 amino acids. Germline loops: CDR1 SGHRS, CDR2 YFSETQ. The CDR3 sequence is CASTGLGDNEQYF. The CDR3, as DNA: TGCGCCAGCACCGGTCTGGGGGACAATGAGCAGTACTTC.

The chain recombines TRBV4-3 with TRBJ1-2, with a tentative D call TRBD1 (6 bases). V lost 4 bases and J lost 3, with 9 bases in between. The length of the CDR3 is 13 residues. The germline gives CDR1 LGHNA, CDR2 YSLEER. The CDR3 sequence: CASSRTADYGYTF. The CDR3 DNA reads as TGCGCCAGCAGCCGGACAGCCGACTATGGCTACACCTTC.

The rearrangement uses TRBV5-1 and TRBJ1-2; D is uncertain. Germline V gives CDR1 SGHRS, CDR2 YFSETQ. Trimming cost V 4 bases and J 4 bases, with 14 bases left between them. This CDR3 comprises 14 residues. DNA for the CDR3: TGCGCCAGCAGCGACCTAGAAGGGCTCTATGGCTACACCTTC. Its protein is CASSDLEGLYGYTF.

This rearrangement joins TRBV5-1 to TRBJ2-7; 8 bases are a match to TRBD2. Germline loops: CDR1 SGHRS, CDR2 YFSETQ. V lost 0 bases and J lost 6; bases outside the gene matches: 2. The CDR3 is 13 residues long. The DNA for the CDR3 is TGCGCCAGCAGCTTGGAGGGGACTAGCGAGCAGTACTTC. It encodes CASSLEGTSEQYF.

The rearrangement uses TRBV7-9 and TRBJ2-1; TRBD1 is a possible D gene (6 bases). The germline CDR1 and CDR2 sequences are SEHNR and FQNEAQ (reference sequence). This CDR3 has 16 amino acids. Trimming pared 5 bases from V and 5 bases from J, leaving 19 bases between. The CDR3 is CASSPTAGAVNNEQFF. CDR3 sequence (DNA): TGTGCCAGCAGCCCTACGGCAGGGGCGGTTAACAATGAGCAGTTCTTC.

The J gene is TRBJ2-5, the V gene TRBV20-1, with 12 bases that match TRBD2. J was trimmed by 4 bases and V by 2 bases; bases with no gene match: 17. This CDR3 has 19 residues. Germline lookup yields CDR1 DFQATT and CDR2 SNEGSKA (reference sequence). CDR3 sequence reads: CSARSLGASGRVQVETQYF. The CDR3 bases are TGCAGTGCTAGATCATTGGGGGCTAGCGGGAGGGTTCAGGTAGAGACCCAGTACTTC.

The gene calls are TRBV7-9 and TRBJ2-7; 7 bases agree with TRBD1. Looked up from germline, CDR1 is SEHNR and CDR2 is FQNEAQ (reference sequence). With V trimmed by 4 bases and J by 2 bases, 14 bases remained unmatched. CDR3 length: 17 residues. Written as DNA, the CDR3 is TGTGCCAGCAGCTCCAAGCCAGTGACAGGGCTGGCCTACGAGCAGTACTTC. Translating gives CASSSKPVTGLAYEQYF.

The V and J genes are TRBV5-1 and TRBJ2-2; tentatively, D is TRBD2 (6 bases). Trimming stripped 4 bases from V and 7 bases from J, with 20 bases between. The CDR3 has 16 residues. CDR1 and CDR2 from the germline V gene are SGHRS and YFSETQ. The CDR3 here is CASSRRAGHRSGELFF. CDR3 bases: TGCGCCAGCAGCCGAAGAGCGGGCCACCGAAGCGGGGAGCTGTTTTTT.

The chain combines TRBV12-3 or TRBV12-4 with TRBJ2-7, with 7 bases fitting TRBD1. The V and J ends lost 5 bases and 3 bases, in that order; junction bases with no gene match: 10. The length of the CDR3 is 15 residues. In DNA form, the CDR3 reads TGTGCCAGCAGTCCACAGGGGCTCGGGGTCTACGAGCAGTACTTC. Translation: CASSPQGLGVYEQYF.

Written as DNA, the CDR3 is TGTGCCAGCAGCGCCCTACTAGCGGGAGGGCCCGATGAGCAGTTCTTC. As protein: CASSALLAGGPDEQFF. The V gene is TRBV5-8, the J gene TRBJ2-1; 13 positions match TRBD2. Germline V gene sequence: CDR1 SGHTS, CDR2 YDEGEE. J was trimmed by 8 bases and V by 4 bases; bases with no gene match: 9. This CDR3 is built from 16 residues.

Only one count was recorded for this clonotype. This sequence joins TRBV20-1 and TRBJ2-7; 7 bases align to TRBD2. CDR3 size: 14 residues. Germline V gene sequence: CDR1 DFQATT, CDR2 SNEGSKA (reference sequence). Trimming removed 6 bases from V and 6 bases from J; junction bases left unmatched: 14. CDR3 protein: CSAGEGIYVREQYF. DNA of the CDR3: TGCAGTGCGGGGGAGGGGATCTATGTACGCGAGCAGTACTTC.

V gene TRBV29-1 combines with J gene TRBJ2-5; 7 bases agree with TRBD1. The V gene's germline CDR1 is SQVTM and CDR2 ANQGSEA. The CDR3 consists of 15 residues. J lost 2 bases, V lost 7 bases, and 13 bases had no gene match. This chain's CDR3 is CSGRPSGQPQETQYF. Written as DNA, the CDR3 is TGCAGCGGTCGCCCCTCGGGACAGCCACAAGAGACCCAGTACTTC.

This clonotype was observed a few times. The chain carries TRBV20-1 and TRBJ2-2, with a weak D call TRBD1 (6 bases). Germline V gives CDR1 DFQATT, CDR2 SNEGSKA (reference sequence). The CDR3 loop spans 15 amino acids. The ends were cut back, 0 bases at V and 8 bases at J, with 16 bases in the middle. Here the CDR3 DNA reads TGCAGTGCTAGAGAAACAGGGACCCAAGCGGGGGAGCTGTTTTTT. Residues: CSARETGTQAGELFF.

V is TRBV9 and J is TRBJ2-5, with 8 positions matching TRBD1. The closer fit of TRBJ2-7 to the DNA end suggests the J call may be wrong. The CDR3 covers 15 residues. CDR1 and CDR2 (germline): SGDLS, YYNGEE. CDR3 sequence (DNA): TGTGCCAGCAGCGTAGGTAGGACAGGGAGTTACGAGCAGTACTTC. Translating it yields CASSVGRTGSYEQYF.

The rearrangement uses TRBV9 and TRBJ1-2; possibly TRBD1 for D (5 bases). This CDR3 has 16 residues. The ends were cut back, 3 bases at V and 9 bases at J, with 24 bases in the middle. Germline CDR1 reads SGDLS; CDR2 reads YYNGEE. CDR3 sequence (DNA): TGTGCCAGCAGCGCCCACCGGGGCCGGCAGGGCAGGAGCTACACCTTC. Translated, it gives CASSAHRGRQGRSYTF.

The V and J genes are TRBV14 and TRBJ2-7, with TRBD1 identical over 9 bases. Germline CDR1 is SGHDN and CDR2 is FVKESK. The CDR3 length is 19 residues. The V segment lost 2 bases and the J segment 3 bases; nucleotides outside the gene matches: 17. CDR3 sequence reads: CASSQFPRLWGQGGYEQYF. For the CDR3, the DNA is TGTGCCAGCAGCCAATTTCCCCGGCTATGGGGACAGGGAGGCTACGAGCAGTACTTC.

To note about this clonotype: The germline gene is not matched at one end of the junction; a read error may be the cause. V is TRBV29-1 and J is TRBJ2-2; tentatively, D is TRBD2 (6 bases). The germline CDR1 and CDR2 sequences are SQVTM and ANQGSEA. The CDR3 is 14 amino acids. CDR3 in DNA: TGCAGCGTTGATGCGGGGCAGAACACCGGGGGGCTGTTTTTT. Its translation: CSVDAGQNTGGLFF.

The chain recombines TRBV27 with TRBJ1-2; D may be TRBD1 (5 bases). Germline CDR1 is MNHEY and CDR2 is SMNVEV (reference sequence). The CDR3 runs to 14 residues. V was pared by 3 bases and J by 7 bases, with 15 bases between. CDR3 coding DNA: TGTGCCAGCAGTTTGGGGGGTGTTAGCGGTGGCTACACCTTC. This codes for CASSLGGVSGGYTF.

The CDR3 bases are TGCGCCAGCAGCCAAGCTCAAGGACTAACTGAAGCTTTCTTT. This codes for CASSQAQGLTEAFF. The rearrangement uses TRBV4-1 and TRBJ1-1; D remains unclear. The CDR3 is made up of 14 amino acids. The germline V gene has CDR1 MGHRA and CDR2 YSYEKL. The V gene lost 1 base and the J gene lost 5 bases, with 11 bases spanning the gap.

The chain uses TRBV12-3 or TRBV12-4 and TRBJ2-3; D is ambiguous. V lost 4 bases to trimming and J lost 8 bases, with 16 bases between them. The CDR3 length is 14 residues. CDR3 protein: CASSSAHSIGTQYF. The DNA for the CDR3 is TGTGCCAGCAGTTCCGCCCACTCAATTGGTACGCAGTATTTT.

This chain connects TRBV5-1 to TRBJ2-7; TRBD1 is a possible D gene (7 bases). CDR3 length: 13 residues. V was cut by 4 bases and J by 6 bases, with 14 bases left in between. Per the germline V gene, CDR1 is SGHRS and CDR2 is YFSETQ. CDR3: CASSDQGGTEQYF. The CDR3 coding sequence is TGCGCCAGCAGCGACCAGGGGGGAACCGAGCAGTACTTC.

The rearrangement uses TRBV2 and TRBJ1-5; D is unclear. Trimming pared 1 base from V and 4 bases from J, leaving 11 bases between. Germline V gives CDR1 SNHLY, CDR2 FYNNEI. This CDR3 is built from 15 residues. CDR3 DNA: TGTGCCAGCAGTGAAGGGACCGCCAAAAATCAGCCCCAGCATTTT. Its translation is CASSEGTAKNQPQHF.